The 29 T cell receptor beta chains reported below all come from one sample, sequenced in a study of blood T cell repertoires in COVID-19. Method: immunoSEQ multiplex PCR; TCRdb's copy keeps in-frame clones and lacks some. The table records around 130,000 clones, less than 90% of them present only once. Sequencing was carried out using PBMCs or T cells enriched from blood (not recorded which). The receptors shown here come from a woman between 50 and 59 years old who had recovered from COVID-19.

V gene TRBV27 combines with J gene TRBJ2-7, with a possible D match to TRBD1 (5 bases). The V gene's germline CDR1 is MNHEY and CDR2 SMNVEV (reference sequence). The CDR3 is made up of 12 amino acids. V was cut by 0 bases and J by 7 bases, with 7 bases left in between. CDR3 bases: TGTGCCAGCAGTTTATCGTCAGGGGAGCAGTACTTC. Translation gives CASSLSSGEQYF.

The V and J genes are TRBV4-1 and TRBJ1-2; no clear D. CDR1 is MGHRA, CDR2 YSYEKL, per germline. V gave up 1 base and J gave up 8 bases, with 17 bases separating them. The CDR3 contains 15 residues. The CDR3, as DNA: TGCGCCAGCAGCCAAGCTGTGAGGGATTGGGAGGGCTACACCTTC. It codes for CASSQAVRDWEGYTF.

J is TRBJ2-7 and V is TRBV21-1; TRBD1, as called in the table, went unchecked against the DNA. TRBV21-1 is shown as a pseudogene. The CDR3 is 15 residues long. The chain's CDR3 is CASSKMAGGVDEQYF. The CDR3 DNA reads as TGTGCCAGCAGCAAGATGGCAGGGGGCGTAGACGAGCAGTACTTC.

This chain connects TRBV5-4 to TRBJ2-1, with D tentatively TRBD1 (6 bases). The CDR3 runs 13 residues. Germline V gives CDR1 SGHNT, CDR2 YYREEE (reference sequence). Between the trimmed V and J ends, which lost 7 bases and 9 bases, there was a span of 17 bases. CDR3 DNA: TGTGCCAGCTACTCAGGGGATTGGGGTGAGCAGTTCTTC. Protein product: CASYSGDWGEQFF.

This clone was observed a single time. Other DNA sequences from this sample encode an identical CDR3 as well. The chain employs TRBV5-1 and TRBJ1-1; 10 bases align to TRBD1. The CDR3 is 15 residues long. J lost 3 bases, V lost 4 bases, and 6 bases had no gene match. CDR1 and CDR2 from the germline V gene are SGHRS and YFSETQ. CDR3 sequence: CASSPRTGGDTEAFF. The CDR3 DNA reads as TGCGCCAGCAGCCCGCGGACAGGGGGGGACACTGAAGCTTTCTTT. Looking up the rest from reference TRBV5-1 and TRBJ1-1 gives the full variable domain: KAGVTQTPRYLIKTRGQQVTLSCSPISGHRSVSWYQQTPGQGLQFLFEYFSETQRNKGNFPGRFSGRQFSNSRSEMNVSTLELGDSALYLCASSPRTGGDTEAFFGQGTRLTVV.

This clone was seen a single time. The chain employs TRBV7-2 and TRBJ2-7; possible D gene TRBD1, 5 bases. This CDR3 contains 15 residues. Germline CDR1 and CDR2: SGHTA and FQGNSA. Trimming removed 1 base at V and 1 base at J, with 11 bases between. The CDR3 nucleotides read TGTGCCAGCAGCTTAGTTCGTGACAGTTCCTACGAGCAGTACTTC. It translates to CASSLVRDSSYEQYF.

The chain couples TRBV7-8 to TRBJ1-1; TRBD1 matches 7 bases. Looked up from germline, CDR1 is SGHVS and CDR2 is FQNEAQ. This CDR3 has 16 residues. V shed 3 bases and J 5 bases; nucleotides not matched to a gene: 12. The CDR3 sequence is CASSLRVDRVRTEAFF. The CDR3 nucleotides are TGTGCCAGCAGCTTGCGAGTCGACAGGGTAAGGACTGAAGCTTTCTTT.

The chain has TRBV5-1 and TRBJ2-2; TRBD1 matches at 7 bases. The CDR3 totals 15 residues. Germline loops: CDR1 SGHRS, CDR2 YFSETQ. Unmatched junction bases numbered 5, after V lost 1 base and J lost 5 bases. CDR3 DNA: TGCGCCAGCAGCTTGTCGGCAGGGGGTACCGGGGAGCTGTTTTTT. It translates to CASSLSAGGTGELFF.

This clone was recorded a few times. The chain recombines TRBV7-2 with TRBJ1-3; no definite D call. The CDR3 spans 15 residues. V was pared by 1 base and J by 7 bases, with 14 bases between. CDR1 and CDR2 from the germline V gene are SGHTA and FQGNSA. CDR3 sequence (DNA): TGTGCCAGCAGCTTAGGGCAGGTATCCCGGAACACCATATATTTT. Amino acids: CASSLGQVSRNTIYF.

The chain carries TRBV24-1 and TRBJ1-4; a possible D gene is TRBD1 (6 bases). This CDR3 is 12 amino acids long. Trimming removed 10 bases at V and 4 bases at J, with 9 bases between. Looked up from germline, CDR1 is KGHDR and CDR2 is SFDVKD. The CDR3 loop reads CATRQDNEKLFF. In DNA form, the CDR3 reads TGTGCCACACGACAGGATAATGAAAAACTGTTTTTT.

The chain combines TRBV14 with TRBJ2-2; 10 positions match TRBD1. The CDR3 consists of 15 residues. Trimming removed 1 base from V and 6 bases from J; junction bases left unmatched: 2. Germline V CDR1 and CDR2: SGHDN, FVKESK. This CDR3 reads CASSQGGQGAGELFF. The CDR3 region has the DNA TGTGCCAGCAGCCAAGGAGGACAGGGGGCCGGGGAGCTGTTTTTT. Looking up the rest from reference TRBV14 and TRBJ2-2 gives the full variable domain: EAGVTQFPSHSVIEKGQTVTLRCDPISGHDNLYWYRRVMGKEIKFLLHFVKESKQDESGMPNNRFLAERTGGTYSTLKVQPAELEDSGVYFCASSQGGQGAGELFFGEGSRLTVL.

Worth noting for this clone: The identical CDR3 is also encoded by other nucleotide sequences in the sample. The chain carries TRBV6-5 and TRBJ2-5; 8 nucleotides agree with TRBD1. The CDR3 consists of 15 residues. V was pared by 6 bases and J by 5 bases, with 11 bases of the junction left unmatched. Germline-derived CDR1 and CDR2 are MNHEY and SVGAGI. The CDR3 DNA is TGTGCCAGCAGCCCAGACAGGGGCTATCAGGAGACCCAGTACTTC. It translates to CASSPDRGYQETQYF.

The chain joins TRBV3-1 (or the pseudogene TRBV3-2) to TRBJ1-4, with D maybe TRBD1 (5 bases). V lost 3 bases, J lost 4 bases, and 15 bases lay in between. Germline CDR1 is LGHDT and CDR2 is YNNKEL (reference sequence). The CDR3 totals 16 residues. The CDR3 DNA is TGTGCCAGCAGCCATGCCGGCAGGGAAAATAATGAAAAACTGTTTTTT. Translated, it gives CASSHAGRENNEKLFF.

The chain links TRBV3-1 (or the pseudogene TRBV3-2) to TRBJ1-1, with 11 bases that match TRBD1. V trimming: 0 bases; J trimming: 9 bases; junction bases outside the gene matches: 6. Germline CDR1 LGHDT, CDR2 YNNKEL (reference sequence). The CDR3 runs 15 residues. This CDR3 reads CASSQEGGTGGQAFF. Here the CDR3 DNA reads TGTGCCAGCAGCCAAGAGGGAGGGACAGGGGGACAAGCTTTCTTT.

V and J are TRBV7-2 and TRBJ2-1; D is uncertain. CDR3 length: 15 amino acids. V was shortened by 5 bases and J by 3 bases, with 14 bases between the two germline ends. Looked up from germline, CDR1 is SGHTA and CDR2 is FQGNSA. The CDR3 region is CASSPSREVYNEQFF. In DNA form, the CDR3 reads TGTGCCAGCAGCCCTTCTAGAGAGGTCTACAATGAGCAGTTCTTC.

The chain carries TRBV12-3 or TRBV12-4 and TRBJ1-2; D is ambiguous. The CDR3 runs to 11 residues. Trimming shortened V by 3 bases and J by 7 bases, and 6 bases separated the two germline ends. The CDR3 region is CASSLRSGYTF. As DNA, the CDR3 is TGTGCCAGCAGTTTGAGAAGTGGCTACACCTTC.

The V call is TRBV5-1, the J call TRBJ2-7; tentatively, D is TRBD2 (5 bases). Trimming shortened V by 2 bases and J by 3 bases, and 6 bases separated the two germline ends. This CDR3 has 12 amino acids. Germline lookup yields CDR1 SGHRS and CDR2 YFSETQ. The CDR3 DNA follows: TGCGCCAGCAGCTTTGAGGGCTACGAGCAGTACTTC. This translates into CASSFEGYEQYF.

CDR3 coding DNA: TGTGCCAGTAGTATAGACCATACAGGGATGGGGAATCAGCCCCAGCATTTT. Encoded protein: CASSIDHTGMGNQPQHF. The chain is built from TRBV19 and TRBJ1-5; D possibly corresponds to TRBD1 (6 bases). V shed 0 bases and J shed 4 bases, with 16 bases lying between them. Per germline, CDR1 LNHDA and CDR2 SQIVND (reference sequence). The CDR3 sequence is 17 residues long. Based on the CDR3 plus reference TRBV19 and TRBJ1-5, the full variable domain is DGGITQSPKYLFRKEGQNVTLSCEQNLNHDAMYWYRQDPGQGLRLIYYSQIVNDFQKGDIAEGYSVSREKKESFPLTVTSAQKNPTAFYLCASSIDHTGMGNQPQHFGDGTRLSIL.

This clone appeared once. This rearrangement joins TRBV7-2 to TRBJ1-3, with 10 bases lining up with TRBD1. The length of the CDR3 is 18 residues. Germline-derived CDR1 and CDR2 are SGHTA and FQGNSA. J lost 1 base, V lost 4 bases, and 10 bases had no gene match. In DNA, the CDR3 is TGTGCCAGCAGCTCTCCCGGGACAGGGGTTTCTTCTGGAAACACCATATATTTT. The encoded protein is CASSSPGTGVSSGNTIYF. Full variable domain (outside the CDR3, taken from reference TRBV7-2 and TRBJ1-3): GAGVSQSPSNKVTEKGKDVELRCDPISGHTALYWYRQSLGQGLEFLIYFQGNSAPDKSGLPSDRFSAERTGGSVSTLTIQRTQQEDSAVYLCASSSPGTGVSSGNTIYFGEGSWLTVV.

The chain is built from TRBV6-5 and TRBJ1-2; TRBD1 agrees at 9 bases. V lost 8 bases and J lost 4; bases outside the gene matches: 8. The V gene's germline CDR1 is MNHEY and CDR2 SVGAGI. CDR3 size: 14 residues. CDR3 sequence reads: CASGMDRGAYGYTF. The CDR3 DNA is TGTGCCAGCGGAATGGACAGGGGCGCCTATGGCTACACCTTC.

The chain joins TRBV12-3 or TRBV12-4 to TRBJ1-5; possibly TRBD1 for D (6 bases). The CDR3 is 13 amino acids. V was cut by 8 bases and J by 1 base, with 9 bases left in between. The CDR3 nucleotides are TGTGCCAGCTCAAGGGGGAGCAATCAGCCCCAGCATTTT. This encodes CASSRGSNQPQHF.

This clone showed up just once. This chain links TRBV4-1 with TRBJ2-3, with D possibly being TRBD1 (5 bases). Trimming removed 0 bases from V and 2 bases from J, with 9 bases in between. CDR1 and CDR2 from the germline V gene are MGHRA and YSYEKL. The CDR3 loop spans 15 amino acids. DNA for the CDR3: TGCGCCAGCAGCCAAGAGGGCAGGGACACAGATACGCAGTATTTT. Encoded protein: CASSQEGRDTDTQYF.

The rearrangement uses TRBV5-1 and TRBJ2-7; 7 bases line up with TRBD2. Germline V gene data show CDR1 as SGHRS and CDR2 as YFSETQ. The CDR3 has 14 amino acids. Losses at the gene ends were 0 bases for V and 6 bases for J; bases not matched to a gene: 6. CDR3 sequence: CASSLALGEGEQYF. In DNA form, the CDR3 reads TGCGCCAGCAGCTTGGCTTTAGGGGAGGGCGAGCAGTACTTC.

The gene calls are TRBV9 and TRBJ1-6, with D tentatively TRBD1 (5 bases). V was pared by 1 base and J by 6 bases, with 8 bases between. Germline CDR1 reads SGDLS; CDR2 reads YYNGEE. This CDR3 comprises 14 residues. CDR3 region: CASSVRGSNSPLHF. As DNA, the CDR3 is TGTGCCAGCAGCGTACGGGGGTCTAATTCACCCCTCCACTTT. The variable domain in full, completed from reference TRBV9 and TRBJ1-6, reads DSGVTQTPKHLITATGQRVTLRCSPRSGDLSVYWYQQSLDQGLQFLIQYYNGEERAKGNILERFSAQQFPDLHSELNLSSLELGDSALYFCASSVRGSNSPLHFGNGTRLTVT.

In regard to this clone: Other nucleotide sequences from this sample produce the same CDR3. This rearrangement joins TRBV30 to TRBJ1-2; 9 positions match TRBD1. Trimming at V came to 3 bases and at J to 1 base, leaving 3 bases not matched to a gene. Germline CDR1 and CDR2: GTSNPN and SVGIG (reference sequence). This CDR3 contains 14 residues. The CDR3 reads CAWSPDRGNYGYTF. The CDR3 nucleotides are TGTGCCTGGAGCCCGGACAGGGGTAACTATGGCTACACCTTC.

The gene calls are TRBV3-1 (or the pseudogene TRBV3-2) and TRBJ1-1; D is unclear. V was trimmed by 4 bases and J by 8 bases, leaving 14 bases between them. The CDR3 is made up of 13 amino acids. Germline V gene lookup returns CDR1 LGHDT and CDR2 YNNKEL (reference sequence). The CDR3 loop reads CASSPPAADEAFF. The CDR3 DNA follows: TGTGCCAGCAGCCCCCCGGCGGCAGACGAAGCTTTCTTT.

The V call is TRBV6-5, the J call TRBJ1-4; D remains unclear. Per the germline V gene, CDR1 is MNHEY and CDR2 is SVGAGI. Trimming took off 8 bases at V and 4 bases at J, with 11 bases between the two ends. The CDR3 consists of 13 residues. The CDR3 spells CASGPGSNEKLFF. CDR3 DNA: TGTGCCAGCGGGCCGGGAAGTAATGAAAAACTGTTTTTT.

The rearrangement links TRBV5-1 to TRBJ2-2; the match to TRBD1 covers 8 bases. Germline V gene data show CDR1 as SGHRS and CDR2 as YFSETQ. The CDR3 consists of 14 residues. Trimming took 8 bases from V and 4 from J; bases not matched to a gene: 7. CDR3 protein: CARMDRVGTGELFF. The CDR3 DNA is TGCGCCAGGATGGACAGGGTAGGCACCGGGGAGCTGTTTTTT.

V is TRBV5-1 and J is TRBJ2-5, with a possible D match to TRBD2 (6 bases). Germline V lookup: CDR1 SGHRS, CDR2 YFSETQ. The CDR3 loop spans 14 amino acids. V lost 2 bases, J lost 5 bases, and 13 bases lay in between. The CDR3 region is CASSFGGSWETQYF. In DNA, the CDR3 is TGCGCCAGCAGCTTTGGGGGGAGTTGGGAGACCCAGTACTTC.